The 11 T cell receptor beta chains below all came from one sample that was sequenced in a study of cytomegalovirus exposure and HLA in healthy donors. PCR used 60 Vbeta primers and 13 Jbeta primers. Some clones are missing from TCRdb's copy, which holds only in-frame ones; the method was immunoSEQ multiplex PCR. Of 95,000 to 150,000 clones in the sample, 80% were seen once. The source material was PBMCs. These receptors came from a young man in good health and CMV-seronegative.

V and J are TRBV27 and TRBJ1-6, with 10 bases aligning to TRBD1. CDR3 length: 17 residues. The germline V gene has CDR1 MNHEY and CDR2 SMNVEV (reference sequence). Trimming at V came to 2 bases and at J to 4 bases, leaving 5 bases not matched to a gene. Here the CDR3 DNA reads TGTGCCAGCAGTTTAGAGGGACAGGGGATTTATAATTCACCCCTCCACTTT. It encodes CASSLEGQGIYNSPLHF.

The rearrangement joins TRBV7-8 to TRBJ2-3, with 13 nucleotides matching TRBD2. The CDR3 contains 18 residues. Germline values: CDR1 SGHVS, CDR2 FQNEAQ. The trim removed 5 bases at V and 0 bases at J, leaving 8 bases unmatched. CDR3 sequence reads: CASSPRLAGGTSTDTQYF. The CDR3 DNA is TGTGCCAGCAGCCCCAGACTAGCGGGGGGAACTAGCACAGATACGCAGTATTTT.

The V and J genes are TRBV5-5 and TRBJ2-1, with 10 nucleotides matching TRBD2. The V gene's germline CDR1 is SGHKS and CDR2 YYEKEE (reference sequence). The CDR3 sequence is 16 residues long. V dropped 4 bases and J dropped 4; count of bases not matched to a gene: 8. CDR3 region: CASSLLGSGGYNEQFF. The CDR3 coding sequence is TGTGCCAGCAGCCTGCTGGGTAGCGGGGGGTACAATGAGCAGTTCTTC.

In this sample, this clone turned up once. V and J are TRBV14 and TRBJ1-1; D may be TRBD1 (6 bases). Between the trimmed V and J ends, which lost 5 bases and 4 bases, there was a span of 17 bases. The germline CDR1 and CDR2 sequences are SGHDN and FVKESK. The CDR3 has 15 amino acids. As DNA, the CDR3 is TGTGCCAGCAGCTCCCTTCTGACAGGAAGCACTGAAGCTTTCTTT. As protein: CASSSLLTGSTEAFF. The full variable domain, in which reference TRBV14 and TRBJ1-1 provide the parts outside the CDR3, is EAGVTQFPSHSVIEKGQTVTLRCDPISGHDNLYWYRRVMGKEIKFLLHFVKESKQDESGMPNNRFLAERTGGTYSTLKVQPAELEDSGVYFCASSSLLTGSTEAFFGQGTRLTVV.

The CDR3 nucleotides read TGTGCCAGCTCCGGGACTAGCGGGGGGGCCCAAGAGACCCAGTACTTC. Translating it yields CASSGTSGGAQETQYF. The rearrangement joins TRBV9 to TRBJ2-5; 16 bases align to TRBD2. The CDR3 has 16 residues. V was clipped by 7 bases and J by 1 base; unmatched bases: 4. Germline CDR1 is SGDLS and CDR2 is YYNGEE.

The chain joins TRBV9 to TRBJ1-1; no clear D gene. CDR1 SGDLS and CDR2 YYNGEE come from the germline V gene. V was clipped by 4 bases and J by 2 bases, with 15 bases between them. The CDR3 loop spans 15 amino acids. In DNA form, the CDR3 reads TGTGCCAGCAGCCCACGCCATCAGGATAACACTGAAGCTTTCTTT. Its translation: CASSPRHQDNTEAFF.

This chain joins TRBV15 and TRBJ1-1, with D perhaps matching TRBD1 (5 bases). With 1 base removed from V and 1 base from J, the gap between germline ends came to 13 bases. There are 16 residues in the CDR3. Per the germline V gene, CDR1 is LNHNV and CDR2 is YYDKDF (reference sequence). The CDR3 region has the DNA TGTGCCACCAGCAGAGGCACCAACGGGGGGAACACTGAAGCTTTCTTT. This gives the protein CATSRGTNGGNTEAFF.

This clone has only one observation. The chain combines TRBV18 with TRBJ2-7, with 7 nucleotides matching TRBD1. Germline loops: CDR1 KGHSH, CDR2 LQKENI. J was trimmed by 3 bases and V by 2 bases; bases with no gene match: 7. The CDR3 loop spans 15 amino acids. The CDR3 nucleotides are TGTGCCAGCTCACCAGGGGAGACAGGGCTCTACGAGCAGTACTTC. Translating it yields CASSPGETGLYEQYF.

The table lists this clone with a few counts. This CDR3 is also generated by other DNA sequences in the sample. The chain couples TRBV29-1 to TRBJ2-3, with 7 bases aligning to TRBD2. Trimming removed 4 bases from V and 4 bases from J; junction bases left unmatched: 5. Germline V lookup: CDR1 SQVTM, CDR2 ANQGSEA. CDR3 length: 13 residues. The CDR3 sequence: CSVGLSGADTQYF. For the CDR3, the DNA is TGCAGCGTTGGCCTCAGCGGGGCAGATACGCAGTATTTT.

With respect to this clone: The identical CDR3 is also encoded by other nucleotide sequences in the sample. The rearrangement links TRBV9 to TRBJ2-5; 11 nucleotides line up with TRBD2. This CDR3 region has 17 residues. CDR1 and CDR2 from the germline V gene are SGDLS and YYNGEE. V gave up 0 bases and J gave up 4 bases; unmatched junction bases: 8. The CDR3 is CASSVGLAGGPGETQYF. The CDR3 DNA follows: TGTGCCAGCAGCGTAGGGTTAGCGGGGGGGCCGGGAGAGACCCAGTACTTC.

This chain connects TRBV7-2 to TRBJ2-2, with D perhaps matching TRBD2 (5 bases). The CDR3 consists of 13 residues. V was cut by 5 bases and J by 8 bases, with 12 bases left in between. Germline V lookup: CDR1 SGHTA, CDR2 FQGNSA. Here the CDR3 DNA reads TGTGCCAGCAGCCCTAGAGCGGTTGGGGAGCTGTTTTTT. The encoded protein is CASSPRAVGELFF.